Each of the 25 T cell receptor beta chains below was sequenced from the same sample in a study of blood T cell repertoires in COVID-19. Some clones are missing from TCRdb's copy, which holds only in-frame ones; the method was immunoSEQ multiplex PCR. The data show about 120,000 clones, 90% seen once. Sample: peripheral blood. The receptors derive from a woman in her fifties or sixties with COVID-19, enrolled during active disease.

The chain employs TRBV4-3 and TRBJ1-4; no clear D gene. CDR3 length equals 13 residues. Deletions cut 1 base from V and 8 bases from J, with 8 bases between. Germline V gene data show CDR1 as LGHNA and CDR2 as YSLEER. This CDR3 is CASSQVAGEKLFF. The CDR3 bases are TGCGCCAGCAGCCAAGTCGCCGGGGAAAAACTGTTTTTT.

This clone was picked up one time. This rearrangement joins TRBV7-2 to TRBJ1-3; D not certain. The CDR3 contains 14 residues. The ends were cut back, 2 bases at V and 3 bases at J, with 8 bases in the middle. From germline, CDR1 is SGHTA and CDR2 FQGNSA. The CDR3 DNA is TGTGCCAGCAGCTTATCCCCGGGTGGAAACACCATATATTTT. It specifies CASSLSPGGNTIYF.

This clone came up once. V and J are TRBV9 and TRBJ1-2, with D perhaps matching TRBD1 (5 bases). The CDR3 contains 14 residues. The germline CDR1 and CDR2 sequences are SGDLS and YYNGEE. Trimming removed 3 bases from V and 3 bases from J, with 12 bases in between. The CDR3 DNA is TGTGCCAGCAGCGAATCGGGGGGGTACTATGGCTACACCTTC. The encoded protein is CASSESGGYYGYTF.

The CDR3 coding sequence is TGCAGCGTTGATTACAGGGGGCTTGAGGATGAGCAGTTCTTC. It yields the protein CSVDYRGLEDEQFF. The rearrangement uses TRBV29-1 and TRBJ2-1, with TRBD1 matching over 9 bases. The CDR3 has 14 residues. Per germline, CDR1 SQVTM and CDR2 ANQGSEA. The J segment lost 8 bases and the V segment lost 3 bases, leaving 8 bases of the junction unmatched.

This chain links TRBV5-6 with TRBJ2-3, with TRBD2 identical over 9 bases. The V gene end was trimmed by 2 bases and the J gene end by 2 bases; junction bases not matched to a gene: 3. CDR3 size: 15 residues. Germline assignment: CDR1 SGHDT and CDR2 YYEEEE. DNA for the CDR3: TGTGCCAGCAGCTTCCGCGGGGGGGTCACAGATACGCAGTATTTT. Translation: CASSFRGGVTDTQYF.

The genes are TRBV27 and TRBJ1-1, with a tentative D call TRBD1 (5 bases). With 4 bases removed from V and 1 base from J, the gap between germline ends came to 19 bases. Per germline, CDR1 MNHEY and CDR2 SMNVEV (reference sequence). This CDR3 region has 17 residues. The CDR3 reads CASSWHGFKGQNTEAFF. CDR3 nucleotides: TGTGCCAGCAGTTGGCACGGGTTTAAAGGACAGAACACTGAAGCTTTCTTT.

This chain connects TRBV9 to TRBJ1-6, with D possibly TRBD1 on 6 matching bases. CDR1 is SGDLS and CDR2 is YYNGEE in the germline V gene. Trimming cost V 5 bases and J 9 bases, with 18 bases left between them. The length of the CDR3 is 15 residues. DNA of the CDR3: TGTGCCAGCAGTCCCCCGACAGGTTTTGGTTCACCCCTCCACTTT. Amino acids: CASSPPTGFGSPLHF.

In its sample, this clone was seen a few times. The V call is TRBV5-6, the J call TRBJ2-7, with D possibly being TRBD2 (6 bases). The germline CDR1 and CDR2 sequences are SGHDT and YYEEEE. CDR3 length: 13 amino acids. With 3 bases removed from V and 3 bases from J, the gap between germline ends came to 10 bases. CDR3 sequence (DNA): TGTGCCAGCAGCTCCGGGCGGGACTACGAGCAGTACTTC. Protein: CASSSGRDYEQYF. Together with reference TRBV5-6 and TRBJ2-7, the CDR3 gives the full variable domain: DAGVTQSPTHLIKTRGQQVTLRCSPKSGHDTVSWYQQALGQGPQFIFQYYEEEERQRGNFPDRFSGHQFPNYSSELNVNALLLGDSALYLCASSSGRDYEQYFGPGTRLTVT.

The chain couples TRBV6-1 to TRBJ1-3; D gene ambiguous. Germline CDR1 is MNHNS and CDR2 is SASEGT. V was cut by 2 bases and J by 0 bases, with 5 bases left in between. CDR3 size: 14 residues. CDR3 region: CASSEQRSGNTIYF. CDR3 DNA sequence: TGTGCCAGCAGTGAACAGCGCTCTGGAAACACCATATATTTT.

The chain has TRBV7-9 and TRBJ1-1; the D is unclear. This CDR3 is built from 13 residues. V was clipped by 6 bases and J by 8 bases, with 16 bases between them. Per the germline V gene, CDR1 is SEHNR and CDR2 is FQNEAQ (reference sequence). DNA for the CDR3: TGTGCCAGCAGTTCCAGCTACTTGGAGGAAGCTTTCTTT. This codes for CASSSSYLEEAFF.

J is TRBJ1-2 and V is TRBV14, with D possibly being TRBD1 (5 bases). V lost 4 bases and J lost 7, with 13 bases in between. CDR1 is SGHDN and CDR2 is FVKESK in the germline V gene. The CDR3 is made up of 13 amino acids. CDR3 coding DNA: TGTGCCAGCAGCCCGTTAGGCGGGACTGGCTACACCTTC. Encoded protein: CASSPLGGTGYTF.

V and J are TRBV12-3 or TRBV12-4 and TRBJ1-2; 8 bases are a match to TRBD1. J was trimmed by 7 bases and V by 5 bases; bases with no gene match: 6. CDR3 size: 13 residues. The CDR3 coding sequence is TGTGCCAGCAGTCGGACAGGGTTGGCTGGCTACACCTTC. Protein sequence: CASSRTGLAGYTF.

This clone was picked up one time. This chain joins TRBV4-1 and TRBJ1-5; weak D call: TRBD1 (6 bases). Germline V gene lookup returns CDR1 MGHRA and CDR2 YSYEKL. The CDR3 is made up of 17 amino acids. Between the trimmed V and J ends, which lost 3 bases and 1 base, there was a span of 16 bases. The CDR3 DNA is TGCGCCAGCAGCCAGAGGATACAGGGTTGGAGCAATCAGCCCCAGCATTTT. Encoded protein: CASSQRIQGWSNQPQHF.

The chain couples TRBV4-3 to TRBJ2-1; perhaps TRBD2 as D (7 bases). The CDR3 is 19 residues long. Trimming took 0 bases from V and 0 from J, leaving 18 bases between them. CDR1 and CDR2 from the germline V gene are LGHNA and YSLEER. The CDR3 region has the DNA TGCGCCAGCAGCCAAGATCGGTGGCGGGGGCCAGGCTCCTACAATGAGCAGTTCTTC. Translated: CASSQDRWRGPGSYNEQFF.

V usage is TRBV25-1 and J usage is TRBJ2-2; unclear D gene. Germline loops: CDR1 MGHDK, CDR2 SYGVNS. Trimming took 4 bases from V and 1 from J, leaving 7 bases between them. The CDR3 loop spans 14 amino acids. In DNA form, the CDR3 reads TGTGCCAGCAGTGGGTCAGAGAACACCGGGGAGCTGTTTTTT. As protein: CASSGSENTGELFF.

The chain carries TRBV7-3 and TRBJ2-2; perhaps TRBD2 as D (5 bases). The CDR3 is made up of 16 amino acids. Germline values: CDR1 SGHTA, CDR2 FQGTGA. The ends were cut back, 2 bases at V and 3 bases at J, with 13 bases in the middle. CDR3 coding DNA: TGTGCCAGCAGCTTATCGACTACCCCGGACACCGGGGAGCTGTTTTTT. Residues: CASSLSTTPDTGELFF. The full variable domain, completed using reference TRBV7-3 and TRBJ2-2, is GAGVSQTPSNKVTEKGKYVELRCDPISGHTALYWYRQSLGQGPEFLIYFQGTGAADDSGLPNDRFFAVRPEGSVSTLKIQRTERGDSAVYLCASSLSTTPDTGELFFGEGSRLTVL.

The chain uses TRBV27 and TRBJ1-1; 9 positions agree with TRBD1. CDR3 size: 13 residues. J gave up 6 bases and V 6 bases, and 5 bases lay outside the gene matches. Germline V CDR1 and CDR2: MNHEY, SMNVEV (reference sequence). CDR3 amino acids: CASRRTGAAEAFF. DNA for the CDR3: TGTGCCAGCAGACGGACAGGGGCCGCTGAAGCTTTCTTT.

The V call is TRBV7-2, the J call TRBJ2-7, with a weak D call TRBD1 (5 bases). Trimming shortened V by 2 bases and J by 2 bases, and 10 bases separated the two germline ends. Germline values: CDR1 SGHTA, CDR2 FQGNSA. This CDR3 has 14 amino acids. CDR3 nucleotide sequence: TGTGCCAGCAGCTTACAGGGCGCAACCTACGAGCAGTACTTC. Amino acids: CASSLQGATYEQYF.

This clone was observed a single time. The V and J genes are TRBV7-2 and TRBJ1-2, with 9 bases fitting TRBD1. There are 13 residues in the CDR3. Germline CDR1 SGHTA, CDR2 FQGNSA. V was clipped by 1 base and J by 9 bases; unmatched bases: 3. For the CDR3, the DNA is TGTGCCAGCAGCTTAGAGGGACAGGGCCGCTACACCTTC. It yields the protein CASSLEGQGRYTF.

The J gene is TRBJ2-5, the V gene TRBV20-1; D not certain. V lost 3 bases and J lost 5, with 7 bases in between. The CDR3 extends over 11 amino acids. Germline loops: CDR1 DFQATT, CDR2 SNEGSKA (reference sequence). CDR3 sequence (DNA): TGCAGTGCTAGCCTTTTGGAGACCCAGTACTTC. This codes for CSASLLETQYF.

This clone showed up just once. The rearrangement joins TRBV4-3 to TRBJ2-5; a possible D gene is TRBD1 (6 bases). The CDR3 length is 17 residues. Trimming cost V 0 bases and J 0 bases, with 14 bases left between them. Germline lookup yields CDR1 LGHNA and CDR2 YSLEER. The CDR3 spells CASSQDPGRGNQETQYF. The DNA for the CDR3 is TGCGCCAGCAGCCAAGATCCCGGCAGGGGTAACCAAGAGACCCAGTACTTC.

This CDR3 reads CASSPRLVDIQYF. DNA of the CDR3: TGTGCCAGCTCACCCAGGCTTGTGGACATTCAGTACTTC. This chain uses TRBV18 with TRBJ2-4; D not certain. Germline V CDR1 and CDR2: KGHSH, LQKENI. The CDR3 has 13 residues. Trimming took off 3 bases at V and 8 bases at J, with 11 bases between the two ends. Supplemented by reference TRBV18 and TRBJ2-4, the full variable domain reads NAGVMQNPRHLVRRRGQEARLRCSPMKGHSHVYWYRQLPEEGLKFMVYLQKENIIDESGMPKERFSAEFPKEGPSILRIQQVVRGDSAAYFCASSPRLVDIQYFGAGTRLSVL.

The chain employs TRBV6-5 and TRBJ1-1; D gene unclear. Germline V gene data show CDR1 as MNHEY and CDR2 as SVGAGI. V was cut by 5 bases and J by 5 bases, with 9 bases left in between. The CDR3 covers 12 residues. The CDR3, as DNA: TGTGCCAGCAGTCCCACGGGTACTGAAGCTTTCTTT. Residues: CASSPTGTEAFF.

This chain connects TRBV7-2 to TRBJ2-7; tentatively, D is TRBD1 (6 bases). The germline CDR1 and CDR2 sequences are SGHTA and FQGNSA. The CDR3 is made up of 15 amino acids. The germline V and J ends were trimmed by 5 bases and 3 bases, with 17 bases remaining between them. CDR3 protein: CASSPDRFLSYEQYF. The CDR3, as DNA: TGTGCCAGCAGCCCAGACAGGTTTCTAAGCTACGAGCAGTACTTC.

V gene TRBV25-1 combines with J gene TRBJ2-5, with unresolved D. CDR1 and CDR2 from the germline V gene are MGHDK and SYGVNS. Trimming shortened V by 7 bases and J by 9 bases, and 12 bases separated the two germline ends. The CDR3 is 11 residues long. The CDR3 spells CASTRSGAQYF. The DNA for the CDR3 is TGTGCCAGCACCCGATCGGGTGCCCAGTACTTC.